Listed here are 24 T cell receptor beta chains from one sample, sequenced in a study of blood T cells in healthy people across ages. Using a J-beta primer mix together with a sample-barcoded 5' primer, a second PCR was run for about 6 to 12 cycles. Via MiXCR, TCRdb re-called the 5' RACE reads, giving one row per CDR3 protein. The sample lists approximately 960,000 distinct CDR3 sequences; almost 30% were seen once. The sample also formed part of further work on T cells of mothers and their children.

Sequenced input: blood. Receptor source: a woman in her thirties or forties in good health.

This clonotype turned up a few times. The CDR3 is CASLKTDEQFF. Here the CDR3 DNA reads TGTGCCAGCTTAAAGACCGATGAGCAGTTCTTC. This chain links TRBV6-6 with TRBJ2-1; D call uncertain. The CDR3 contains 11 residues. The V and J ends lost 8 bases and 8 bases respectively, with 10 bases between them. The germline V gene encodes CDR1 MNHNY and CDR2 SVGAGI (reference sequence).

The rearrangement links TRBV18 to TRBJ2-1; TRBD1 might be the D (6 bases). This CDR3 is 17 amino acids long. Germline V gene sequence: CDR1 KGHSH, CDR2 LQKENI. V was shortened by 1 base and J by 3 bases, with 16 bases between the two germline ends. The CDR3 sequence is CASSPLQGTGLYNEQFF. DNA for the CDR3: TGTGCCAGCTCACCACTGCAGGGGACGGGTCTCTACAATGAGCAGTTCTTC.

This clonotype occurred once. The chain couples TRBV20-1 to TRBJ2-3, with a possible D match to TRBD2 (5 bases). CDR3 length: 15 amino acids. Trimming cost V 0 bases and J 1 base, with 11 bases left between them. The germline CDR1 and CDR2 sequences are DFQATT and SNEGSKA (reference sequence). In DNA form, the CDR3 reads TGCAGTGCTAGAGATCGGGATACAGGCACAGATACGCAGTATTTT. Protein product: CSARDRDTGTDTQYF.

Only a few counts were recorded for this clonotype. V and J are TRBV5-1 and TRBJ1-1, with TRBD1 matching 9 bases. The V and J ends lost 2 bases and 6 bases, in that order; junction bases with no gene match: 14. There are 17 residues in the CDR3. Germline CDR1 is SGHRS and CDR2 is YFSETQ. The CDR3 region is CASSLRPAGQGTAEAFF. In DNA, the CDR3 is TGCGCCAGCAGCTTACGACCCGCGGGACAGGGTACAGCTGAAGCTTTCTTT.

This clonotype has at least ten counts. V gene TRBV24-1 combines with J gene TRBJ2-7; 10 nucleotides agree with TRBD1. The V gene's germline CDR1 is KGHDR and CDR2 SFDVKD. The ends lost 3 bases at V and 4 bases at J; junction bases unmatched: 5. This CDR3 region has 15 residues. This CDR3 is CATSDPGTGVYEQYF. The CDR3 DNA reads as TGTGCCACCAGTGATCCCGGGACAGGGGTTTACGAGCAGTACTTC.

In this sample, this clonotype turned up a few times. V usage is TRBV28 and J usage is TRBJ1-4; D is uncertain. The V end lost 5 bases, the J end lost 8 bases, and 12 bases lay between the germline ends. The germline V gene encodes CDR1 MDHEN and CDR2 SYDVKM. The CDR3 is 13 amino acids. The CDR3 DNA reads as TGTGCCAGCAGTCCCATCGACAAGGAAAAACTGTTTTTT. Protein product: CASSPIDKEKLFF.

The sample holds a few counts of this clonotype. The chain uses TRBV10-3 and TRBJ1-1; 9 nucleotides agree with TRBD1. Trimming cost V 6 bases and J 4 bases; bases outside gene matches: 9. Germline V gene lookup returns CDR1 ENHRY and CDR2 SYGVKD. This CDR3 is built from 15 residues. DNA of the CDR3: TGTGCCATCAGAGCCGGGACAGGGACGGGCACTGAAGCTTTCTTT. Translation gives CAIRAGTGTGTEAFF.

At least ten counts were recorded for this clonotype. The CDR3 nucleotides are TGTGCCAGCAGCGCGGGACAGTACAATGAGCAGTTCTTC. Translation gives CASSAGQYNEQFF. This rearrangement joins TRBV7-6 to TRBJ2-1; D might be TRBD1 (7 bases). Trimming took 5 bases from V and 4 from J, leaving 9 bases between them. The CDR3 covers 13 residues. CDR1 is SGHVS, CDR2 FNYEAQ, per germline.

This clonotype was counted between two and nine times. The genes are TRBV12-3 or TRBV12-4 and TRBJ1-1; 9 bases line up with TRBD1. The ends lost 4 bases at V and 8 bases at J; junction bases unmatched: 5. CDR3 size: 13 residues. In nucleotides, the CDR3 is TGTGCCAGCAGTTCACAGGGGGCCGGGGAAGCTTTCTTT. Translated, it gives CASSSQGAGEAFF.

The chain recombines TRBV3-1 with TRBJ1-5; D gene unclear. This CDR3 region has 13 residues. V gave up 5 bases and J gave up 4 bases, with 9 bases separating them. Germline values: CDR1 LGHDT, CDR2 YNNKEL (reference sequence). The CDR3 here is CASSLQQNQPQHF. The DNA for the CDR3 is TGTGCCAGCAGCTTACAGCAGAATCAGCCCCAGCATTTT.

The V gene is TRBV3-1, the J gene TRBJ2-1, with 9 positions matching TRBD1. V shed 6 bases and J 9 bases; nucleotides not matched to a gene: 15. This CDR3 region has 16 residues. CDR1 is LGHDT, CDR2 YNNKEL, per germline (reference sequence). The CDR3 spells CASSPRDRAREGEQFF. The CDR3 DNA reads TGTGCCAGCAGTCCTCGGGACAGGGCTAGGGAAGGTGAGCAGTTCTTC.

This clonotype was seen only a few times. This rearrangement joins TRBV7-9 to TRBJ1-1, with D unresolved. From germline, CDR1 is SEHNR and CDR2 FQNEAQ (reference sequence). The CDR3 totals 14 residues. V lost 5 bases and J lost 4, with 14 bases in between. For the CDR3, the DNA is TGTGCCAGCAGCATAGGGTACACGGCCACTGAAGCTTTCTTT. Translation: CASSIGYTATEAFF.

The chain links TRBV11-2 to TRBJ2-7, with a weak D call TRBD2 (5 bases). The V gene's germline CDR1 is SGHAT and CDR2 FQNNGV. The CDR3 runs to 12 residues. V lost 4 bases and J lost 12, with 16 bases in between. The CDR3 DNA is TGTGCCAGCAGCTCGAGTAGTGGGAGATGGTACTTC. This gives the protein CASSSSSGRWYF. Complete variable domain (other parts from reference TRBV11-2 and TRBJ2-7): EAGVAQSPRYKIIEKRQSVAFWCNPISGHATLYWYQQILGQGPKLLIQFQNNGVVDDSQLPKDRFSAERLKGVDSTLKIQPAKLEDSAVYLCASSSSSGRWYFGPGTRLTVT.

The CDR3 protein is CASSPIDSSSYNEQFF. The CDR3 DNA reads as TGTGCCAGCAGTCCTATCGACTCAAGCTCCTACAATGAGCAGTTCTTC. The chain recombines TRBV27 with TRBJ2-1; D gene uncertain. V gave up 5 bases and J gave up 0 bases, with 14 bases separating them. This CDR3 spans 16 amino acids. Germline loops: CDR1 MNHEY, CDR2 SMNVEV (reference sequence).

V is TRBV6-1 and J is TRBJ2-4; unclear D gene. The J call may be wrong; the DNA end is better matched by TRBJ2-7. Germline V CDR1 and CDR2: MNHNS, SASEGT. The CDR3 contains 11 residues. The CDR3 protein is CASSEYLEQYF. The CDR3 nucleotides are TGTGCCAGCAGTGAGTATCTCGAGCAGTACTTC.

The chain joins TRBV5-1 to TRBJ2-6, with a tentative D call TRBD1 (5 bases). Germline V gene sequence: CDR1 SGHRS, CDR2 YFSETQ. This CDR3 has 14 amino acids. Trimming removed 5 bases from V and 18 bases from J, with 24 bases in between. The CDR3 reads CASSESSGANVRTF. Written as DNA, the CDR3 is TGCGCCAGCAGTGAGAGCTCTGGGGCCAACGTTCGGACTTTC.

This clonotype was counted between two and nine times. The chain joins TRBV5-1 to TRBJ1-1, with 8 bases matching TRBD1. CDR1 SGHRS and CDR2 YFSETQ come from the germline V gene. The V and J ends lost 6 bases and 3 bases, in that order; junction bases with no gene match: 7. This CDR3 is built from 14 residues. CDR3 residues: CASKRTGLDTEAFF. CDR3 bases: TGCGCCAGCAAAAGGACAGGGTTGGACACTGAAGCTTTCTTT.

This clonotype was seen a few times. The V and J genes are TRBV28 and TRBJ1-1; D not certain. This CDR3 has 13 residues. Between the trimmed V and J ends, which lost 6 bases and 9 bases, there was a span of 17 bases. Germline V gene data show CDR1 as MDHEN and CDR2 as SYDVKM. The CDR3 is CASRVSGRTQAFF. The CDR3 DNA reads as TGTGCCAGCAGAGTCAGTGGTCGGACGCAAGCTTTCTTT.

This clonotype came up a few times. The CDR3 bases are TGCAGTGTTCTACCGACAGCTCTGAACACTGAAGCTTTCTTT. It codes for CSVLPTALNTEAFF. This rearrangement joins TRBV20-1 to TRBJ1-1; a weak D match, TRBD1 (5 bases). Trimming pared 7 bases from V and 0 bases from J, leaving 15 bases between. CDR1 is DFQATT and CDR2 is SNEGSKA in the germline V gene (reference sequence). The CDR3 loop spans 14 amino acids.

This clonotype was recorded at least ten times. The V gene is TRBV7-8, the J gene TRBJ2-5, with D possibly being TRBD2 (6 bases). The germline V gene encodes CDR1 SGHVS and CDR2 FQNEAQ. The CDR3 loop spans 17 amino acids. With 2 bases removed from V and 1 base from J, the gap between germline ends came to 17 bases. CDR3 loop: CASSLTVRASAQETQYF. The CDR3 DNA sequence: TGTGCCAGCAGCTTAACGGTACGGGCTAGCGCCCAAGAGACCCAGTACTTC. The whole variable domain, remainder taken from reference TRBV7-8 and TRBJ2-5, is GAGVSQSPRYKVAKRGQDVALRCDPISGHVSLFWYQQALGQGPEFLTYFQNEAQLDKSGLPSDRFFAERPEGSVSTLKIQRTQQEDSAVYLCASSLTVRASAQETQYFGPGTRLLVL.

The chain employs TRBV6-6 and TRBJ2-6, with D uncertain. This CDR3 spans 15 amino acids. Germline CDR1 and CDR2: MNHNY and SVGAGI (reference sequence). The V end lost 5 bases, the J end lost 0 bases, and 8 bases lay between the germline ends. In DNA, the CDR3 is TGTGCCAGCAGTCAGACAAACTCTGGGGCCAACGTCCTGACTTTC. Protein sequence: CASSQTNSGANVLTF.

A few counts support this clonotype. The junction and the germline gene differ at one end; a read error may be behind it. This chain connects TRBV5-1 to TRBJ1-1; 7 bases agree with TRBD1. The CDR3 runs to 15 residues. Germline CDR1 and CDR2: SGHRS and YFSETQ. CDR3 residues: CAGSGTQGLNTEAFF. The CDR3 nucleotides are TGCGCCGGCAGCGGGACACAGGGGTTAAACACTGAAGCTTTCTTT.

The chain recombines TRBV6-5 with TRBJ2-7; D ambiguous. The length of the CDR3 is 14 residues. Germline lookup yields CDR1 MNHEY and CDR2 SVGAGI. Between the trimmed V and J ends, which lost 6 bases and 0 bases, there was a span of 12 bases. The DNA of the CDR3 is TGTGCCAGCAGGCGCCGCCACGGCTCCTACGAGCAGTACTTC. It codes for CASRRRHGSYEQYF.

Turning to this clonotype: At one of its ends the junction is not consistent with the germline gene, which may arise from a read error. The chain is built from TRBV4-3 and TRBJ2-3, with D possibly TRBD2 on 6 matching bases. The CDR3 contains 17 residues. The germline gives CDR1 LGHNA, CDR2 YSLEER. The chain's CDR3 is CASSQLIGGLSTETQYF. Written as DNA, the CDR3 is TGCGCCAGCAGCCAACTCATCGGGGGACTGAGCACAGAAACGCAGTATTTT.